This TCR beta chain was obtained from a study of blood T cell repertoires in COVID-19. Method: immunoSEQ multiplex PCR; TCRdb's copy keeps in-frame clones and lacks some. The sample consists of some 64,000 clones, 84% of them appearing once. Germline CDR1 MDHEN, CDR2 SYDVKM. This CDR3 region has 12 residues. Trimming took 9 bases from V and 8 from J; bases not matched to a gene: 6. The chain is built from TRBV28 and TRBJ2-4, with TRBD1 matching 8 bases. The source of this sequence is a man aged 60 to 69 with COVID-19, enrolled during active disease. Sequences were obtained from peripheral blood. The DNA for the CDR3 is TGTGCCAGTAAGTCACAGGGGGACATTCAGTACTTC. As protein: CASKSQGDIQYF.